The present TCR beta chain was sequenced within a study of human T cells and chemical hapten exposure. Study overall: Sensitization applied 2% DPC to 2 cm by 2 cm of upper inner arm skin. Once 0.01% DPC had been applied to the upper back by patch test, readings were taken at 6 days. Study conclusions and caveats: Controls formed significantly fewer large CDR3 similarity clusters than expanded TCRs did.

Indicated time point: patch test 2, 6 weeks after DPC sensitization. Treatment defined: therapeutic diphenylcyclopropenone sensitization with weekly scalp DPC. This clonotype was seen ten or more times. Its antigen is not known. Germline V gene sequence: CDR1 SGHTA, CDR2 FQGNSA. The CDR3 covers 14 residues. V gave up 1 base and J gave up 7 bases, with 8 bases separating them. TCRdb passed the RACE reads through MiXCR, listing each CDR3 protein once. The sample includes 360,000 or so distinct CDR3 sequences, around 6% of them seen just once. The origin of this receptor is a young woman with alopecia areata. Some clones in this sample may be carry-over from other donors' samples. This material consisted of whole blood, taken in connection with sensitization to the hapten diphenylcyclopropenone (DPC). The V call is TRBV7-2, the J call TRBJ1-6; D is perhaps TRBD1 (5 bases). CDR3 nucleotides: TGTGCCAGCAGCTTAGGGGGACGAAATTCACCCCTCCACTTT. It codes for CASSLGGRNSPLHF.